The source of this TCR beta chain is a study of cytomegalovirus exposure and HLA in healthy donors. Study context: Earlier, some 200 million T cells were analyzed, and about 100 million unique TCR beta sequences were found among them. A preliminary data release comprised around 90 million unique TCRs obtained from HLA-typed donors.

There are 13 residues in the CDR3. Per germline, CDR1 MGHDK and CDR2 SYGVNS. This clone has only a few counts. What it binds is unknown. PCR employed 60 Vbeta and 13 Jbeta primers. Only in-frame clones appear in the TCRdb table, and some are missing; sequencing was by immunoSEQ multiplex PCR. The sample consists of 150,000 to 200,000 clones, over 65% of them appearing once. Points from the study as a whole: Researchers reported from a later analysis that most CMV-associated TCR beta chains appeared HLA-restricted.

The chain uses TRBV25-1 and TRBJ2-5, with D hard to call. Matching the DNA end better, TRBJ2-7 makes the J call doubtful. Sample: PBMCs. This clonotype originated in a woman in her 30s in good health and CMV-seronegative. This CDR3 is CASSDPIPYEQYF. In DNA form, the CDR3 reads TGTGCCAGCAGTGATCCTATTCCTTACGAGCAGTACTTC.